The 13 T cell receptor beta chains below come from one sample, sequenced in a study of blood T cell repertoires in COVID-19. The method was immunoSEQ multiplex PCR; TCRdb's version includes in-frame clones alone and lacks a portion of them. The table lists 50,000 to 60,000 clones, over 75% of them singletons. Sequenced material: peripheral blood. Every receptor here comes from a man in his sixties or seventies with active COVID-19.

The chain has TRBV27 and TRBJ2-4; TRBD2 matches at 9 bases. The V and J ends lost 3 bases and 3 bases, in that order; junction bases with no gene match: 18. CDR1 is MNHEY and CDR2 is SMNVEV in the germline V gene (reference sequence). The CDR3 loop spans 20 amino acids. CDR3 bases: TGTGCCAGCAGTTTTCAGGTCGGGAGCGGGGGGCGCGGGGGCAAAAACATTCAGTACTTC. Translating gives CASSFQVGSGGRGGKNIQYF.

The chain links TRBV5-1 to TRBJ1-1; D is undetermined. The CDR3 contains 13 residues. V lost 0 bases, J lost 3 bases, and 6 bases lay in between. CDR1 SGHRS and CDR2 YFSETQ come from the germline V gene. CDR3 coding DNA: TGCGCCAGCAGCTTGGGGGGAGACACTGAAGCTTTCTTT. Encoded protein: CASSLGGDTEAFF.

V gene TRBV11-3 combines with J gene TRBJ2-1, with TRBD1 identical over 7 bases. The CDR3 length is 15 residues. Germline values: CDR1 SGHNT, CDR2 YENEEA. After removal of 5 bases from V and 2 bases from J, the junction contained 6 bases not matched to a gene. This CDR3 reads CASSAGTAPYNEQFF. The CDR3 coding sequence is TGTGCCAGCAGCGCCGGGACAGCCCCCTACAATGAGCAGTTCTTC.

The chain joins TRBV2 to TRBJ2-3; 7 bases are shared with TRBD1. Germline CDR1 reads SNHLY; CDR2 reads FYNNEI. V was clipped by 4 bases and J by 5 bases; unmatched bases: 9. The CDR3 length is 15 residues. Here the CDR3 DNA reads TGTGCCAGCAGTGGACGGACAGGAAGAGGAGATACGCAGTATTTT. Translating it yields CASSGRTGRGDTQYF. Drawing the rest from reference TRBV2 and TRBJ2-3, the complete variable domain is EPEVTQTPSHQVTQMGQEVILRCVPISNHLYFYWYRQILGQKVEFLVSFYNNEISEKSEIFDDQFSVERPDGSNFTLKIRSTKLEDSAMYFCASSGRTGRGDTQYFGPGTRLTVL.

The genes are TRBV4-2 and TRBJ2-2; D is possibly TRBD1 (6 bases). Trimming removed 2 bases from V and 0 bases from J, with 13 bases in between. The CDR3 has 17 residues. In germline, CDR1 is LGHNA, CDR2 YNFKEQ. The CDR3 DNA sequence: TGTGCCAGCAGCCAAAGTTGGACAGATGCGAACACCGGGGAGCTGTTTTTT. Its translation: CASSQSWTDANTGELFF.

This chain uses TRBV7-9 with TRBJ2-2; 8 bases agree with TRBD1. After removal of 1 base from V and 7 bases from J, the junction contained 8 bases not matched to a gene. CDR3 length: 16 amino acids. Germline-derived CDR1 and CDR2 are SEHNR and FQNEAQ (reference sequence). The CDR3 here is CASSLDRRDRSGELFF. CDR3 coding DNA: TGTGCCAGCAGCTTAGATCGTCGGGACAGGAGCGGGGAGCTGTTTTTT.

V gene TRBV3-1 (or the pseudogene TRBV3-2) combines with J gene TRBJ2-3, with D possibly being TRBD2 (6 bases). This CDR3 is built from 15 residues. Germline lookup yields CDR1 LGHDT and CDR2 YNNKEL (reference sequence). V was trimmed by 0 bases and J by 0 bases, leaving 7 bases between them. CDR3: CASSQDGTSTDTQYF. Here the CDR3 DNA reads TGTGCCAGCAGCCAAGACGGGACTAGCACAGATACGCAGTATTTT.

The chain combines TRBV5-1 with TRBJ2-3; 10 bases agree with TRBD2. V lost 6 bases, J lost 2 bases, and 6 bases stayed unmatched. This CDR3 is built from 15 residues. Germline CDR1 reads SGHRS; CDR2 reads YFSETQ. The DNA for the CDR3 is TGCGCCAGCACCGCGGGACTAGCGAACACAGATACGCAGTATTTT. It is translated as CASTAGLANTDTQYF.

A word on this clone: Other DNA sequences of this sample code for an identical CDR3. The chain carries TRBV27 and TRBJ1-1; a weak D match, TRBD1 (6 bases). The CDR3 contains 13 residues. Germline CDR1 MNHEY, CDR2 SMNVEV (reference sequence). With 3 bases removed from V and 1 base from J, the gap between germline ends came to 6 bases. The CDR3 region is CASSLTGNTEAFF. CDR3 nucleotide sequence: TGTGCCAGCAGTTTGACAGGGAACACTGAAGCTTTCTTT.

This clone was detected only a few times. J is TRBJ1-1 and V is TRBV6-5; D is ambiguous. Germline lookup yields CDR1 MNHEY and CDR2 SVGAGI. CDR3 length: 13 residues. V lost 6 bases to trimming and J lost 7 bases, with 15 bases between them. The CDR3 loop is CASRTLRKGEAFF. CDR3 coding DNA: TGTGCCAGCAGGACACTTAGGAAAGGTGAAGCTTTCTTT.

The V gene is TRBV12-5, the J gene TRBJ1-1, with TRBD1 identical over 7 bases. The CDR3 is made up of 15 amino acids. Germline V gene sequence: CDR1 LGHNT, CDR2 FRNRAP. After removal of 7 bases from V and 7 bases from J, the junction contained 15 bases not matched to a gene. CDR3 sequence (DNA): TGTGCTAGTGCCGTGGGAAGGGACAGTACGTTTGAAGCTTTCTTT. Protein: CASAVGRDSTFEAFF.

The V and J genes are TRBV2 and TRBJ2-2; 9 bases agree with TRBD2. The CDR3 extends over 16 amino acids. Germline CDR1 is SNHLY and CDR2 is FYNNEI. Trimming removed 2 bases from V and 3 bases from J; junction bases left unmatched: 4. The CDR3 sequence is CASSERLAGHTGELFF. Here the CDR3 DNA reads TGTGCCAGCAGTGAACGGCTAGCGGGACACACCGGGGAGCTGTTTTTT. Supplemented by reference TRBV2 and TRBJ2-2, the full variable domain reads EPEVTQTPSHQVTQMGQEVILRCVPISNHLYFYWYRQILGQKVEFLVSFYNNEISEKSEIFDDQFSVERPDGSNFTLKIRSTKLEDSAMYFCASSERLAGHTGELFFGEGSRLTVL.

This clone was detected once. This chain's CDR3 is CASSQDNAAGGFGNTQYF. Written as DNA, the CDR3 is TGTGCCAGCAGCCAAGATAATGCGGCGGGGGGGTTTGGGAATACGCAGTATTTT. The chain joins TRBV3-1 (or the pseudogene TRBV3-2) to TRBJ2-3; 9 bases align to TRBD2. J gave up 7 bases and V 0 bases, and 14 bases lay outside the gene matches. The CDR3 loop spans 18 amino acids. CDR1 is LGHDT and CDR2 is YNNKEL in the germline V gene (reference sequence).